The 32 T cell receptor beta chains listed next were all sequenced from one sample in a study of monozygotic twins with inflammatory bowel disease. Reprocessing the 5' RACE reads, TCRdb reports a single entry for every CDR3 protein and omits DNA. Its listing shows approximately 400,000 distinct CDR3 sequences. Sequences were obtained from blood. The origin of the receptors is a human donor with ulcerative colitis or Crohn's disease, or a healthy co-twin of an affected twin (not recorded which).

The rearrangement uses TRBV29-1 and TRBJ2-3; absent DNA, TCRdb's TRBD1 call cannot be checked. Germline V gene sequence: CDR1 SQVTM, CDR2 ANQGSEA. This CDR3 comprises 15 residues. CDR3 loop: CSVDGQGARTDTQYF.

The chain carries TRBV20-1 and TRBJ2-1; TCRdb outputs TRBD1, but without DNA this stays unchecked. Looked up from germline, CDR1 is DFQATT and CDR2 is SNEGSKA (reference sequence). This CDR3 is built from 14 residues. The CDR3 loop reads CSASRGALVNEQFF.

The gene calls are TRBV4-3 and TRBJ2-3; TCRdb returns TRBD1, unconfirmable since there is no DNA. This CDR3 is built from 16 residues. CDR1 is LGHNA and CDR2 is YSLEER in the germline V gene. The CDR3 protein is CASSQEGPGGTDTQYF.

The V call is TRBV15, the J call TRBJ1-6; TCRdb selects TRBD1, and the lack of DNA leaves this call unchecked. CDR3 size: 16 residues. Germline V gives CDR1 LNHNV, CDR2 YYDKDF (reference sequence). This CDR3 is CATSRGWSGSNSPLHF.

The chain is built from TRBV15 and TRBJ2-2. This CDR3 spans 15 amino acids. Germline values: CDR1 LNHNV, CDR2 YYDKDF (reference sequence). The CDR3 protein is CATSRELLNTGELFF. The variable domain in full, with the rest retrieved from reference TRBV15 and TRBJ2-2, is DAMVIQNPRYQVTQFGKPVTLSCSQTLNHNVMYWYQQKSSQAPKLLFHYYDKDFNNEADTPDNFQSRRPNTSFCFLDIRSPGLGDTAMYLCATSRELLNTGELFFGEGSRLTVL.

V usage is TRBV28 and J usage is TRBJ1-1. CDR3 length: 12 amino acids. The V gene's germline CDR1 is MDHEN and CDR2 SYDVKM. This chain's CDR3 is CATTDLAGKAFF. Variable domain in full (rest from reference TRBV28 and TRBJ1-1): DVKVTQSSRYLVKRTGEKVFLECVQDMDHENMFWYRQDPGLGLRLIYFSYDVKMKEKGDIPEGYSVSREKKERFSLILESASTNQTSMYLCATTDLAGKAFFGQGTRLTVV.

This chain's CDR3 is CASSLTPNYEQYF. J is TRBJ2-7 and V is TRBV18. CDR1 and CDR2 from the germline V gene are KGHSH and LQKENI. This CDR3 has 13 residues.

The rearrangement uses TRBV2 and TRBJ1-2; TCRdb's assignment of TRBD1 cannot be checked, as there is no DNA. CDR1 is SNHLY and CDR2 is FYNNEI in the germline V gene. The CDR3 totals 18 residues. CDR3 protein: CASSVALRDRGQREGYTF.

J is TRBJ1-5 and V is TRBV20-1. Germline V gene sequence: CDR1 DFQATT, CDR2 SNEGSKA (reference sequence). CDR3 size: 15 residues. The CDR3 is CSAPNLRQLNQPQHF.

The chain has TRBV7-6 and TRBJ2-1; TCRdb's assignment of TRBD1 cannot be checked, as there is no DNA. The CDR3 length is 18 residues. Germline V gene sequence: CDR1 SGHVS, CDR2 FNYEAQ. CDR3: CASSLRVPDRNHRNEQFF.

The chain employs TRBV18 and TRBJ1-1; TCRdb designates TRBD1, a call that cannot be tested without DNA. The CDR3 spans 18 residues. Germline CDR1 reads KGHSH; CDR2 reads LQKENI. CDR3 sequence: CASSPRLADRGQNTEAFF.

The CDR3 spells CSARGAADNTEAFF. The chain carries TRBV20-1 and TRBJ1-1. The CDR3 runs 14 residues. CDR1 is DFQATT, CDR2 SNEGSKA, per germline (reference sequence).

V and J are TRBV20-1 and TRBJ2-7; there is no DNA to check the TCRdb D call of TRBD1. This CDR3 contains 14 residues. In germline, CDR1 is DFQATT, CDR2 SNEGSKA (reference sequence). Here the CDR3 reads CSARAGTDSYEQYF.

V is TRBV18 and J is TRBJ2-5; the TRBD1 assignment by TCRdb is unverifiable without DNA. CDR3 length equals 13 residues. Germline V CDR1 and CDR2: KGHSH, LQKENI. The chain's CDR3 is CASSRSTGETQYF.

Here the CDR3 reads CASSFLGAETQYF. The chain combines TRBV6-5 with TRBJ2-5; TCRdb calls TRBD1, which cannot be checked without DNA. The CDR3 covers 13 residues. In germline, CDR1 is MNHEY, CDR2 SVGAGI.

V and J are TRBV2 and TRBJ1-2. The germline V gene encodes CDR1 SNHLY and CDR2 FYNNEI. The CDR3 contains 16 residues. CDR3: CASSVIGGLLRGGYTF.

The CDR3 here is CASLLYAGVNTGELFF. The V call is TRBV6-1, the J call TRBJ2-2. Per the germline V gene, CDR1 is MNHNS and CDR2 is SASEGT. This CDR3 has 16 residues.

The rearrangement links TRBV5-1 to TRBJ2-3; there is no DNA to check the TCRdb D call of TRBD1. The germline V gene has CDR1 SGHRS and CDR2 YFSETQ. The CDR3 spans 14 residues. CDR3 region: CASSPGRPGDTQYF.

The genes are TRBV5-1 and TRBJ2-3; the D call from TCRdb, TRBD2, cannot be confirmed without DNA. This CDR3 contains 17 residues. Germline-derived CDR1 and CDR2 are SGHRS and YFSETQ. CDR3 amino acids: CASSLGLAGPSTDTQYF.

CDR3 loop: CASSQQSGGGTEAFF. V usage is TRBV5-1 and J usage is TRBJ1-1. CDR3 length: 15 residues. Germline V gene lookup returns CDR1 SGHRS and CDR2 YFSETQ.

This rearrangement joins TRBV14 to TRBJ2-5; TCRdb's D gene call, TRBD1, goes unchecked for lack of DNA. The CDR3 runs 15 residues. Germline assignment: CDR1 SGHDN and CDR2 FVKESK. The chain's CDR3 is CASSLPGQGRETQYF.

The chain employs TRBV7-9 and TRBJ1-4. In germline, CDR1 is SEHNR, CDR2 FQNEAQ (reference sequence). The CDR3 extends over 16 amino acids. CDR3: CASSRQALATNEKLFF.

This chain links TRBV5-1 with TRBJ2-1; the D gene TCRdb calls, TRBD1, cannot be checked with no DNA. The CDR3 has 19 residues. In germline, CDR1 is SGHRS, CDR2 YFSETQ. This chain's CDR3 is CASSLEWGPEKSSYNEQFF.

V is TRBV28 and J is TRBJ2-7; TCRdb's D gene call, TRBD2, goes unchecked for lack of DNA. Germline values: CDR1 MDHEN, CDR2 SYDVKM. The CDR3 has 17 residues. The CDR3 region is CASRLKGTSGRVYEQYF.

V usage is TRBV7-2 and J usage is TRBJ2-7; the D call of TRBD2 rests on TCRdb alone, since no DNA is present to check it. Germline-derived CDR1 and CDR2 are SGHTA and FQGNSA. This CDR3 is built from 16 residues. CDR3 protein: CASSSRRLAGVAEQYF.

The chain is built from TRBV4-1 and TRBJ1-4. The CDR3 is 13 amino acids. From germline, CDR1 is MGHRA and CDR2 YSYEKL. CDR3 amino acids: CASSQVLSEKLFF.

The chain links TRBV7-6 to TRBJ2-7; with no DNA, the TCRdb D assignment of TRBD2 cannot be verified. CDR1 SGHVS and CDR2 FNYEAQ come from the germline V gene. This CDR3 has 16 residues. CDR3: CASSFGLAGGSYEQYF.

The chain uses TRBV7-6 and TRBJ2-7; TCRdb's assignment of TRBD1 cannot be checked, as there is no DNA. The CDR3 length is 13 residues. Looked up from germline, CDR1 is SGHVS and CDR2 is FNYEAQ. This CDR3 reads CASSLDRVSEQYF.

The chain employs TRBV5-1 and TRBJ2-3; checking the TCRdb D call of TRBD2 is not possible without DNA. CDR3 length equals 15 residues. Germline V gene data show CDR1 as SGHRS and CDR2 as YFSETQ. CDR3 residues: CASSFGLLGGDTQYF.

The chain joins TRBV28 to TRBJ2-7; the D call of TRBD2 rests on TCRdb alone, since no DNA is present to check it. CDR1 MDHEN and CDR2 SYDVKM come from the germline V gene. The CDR3 extends over 12 amino acids. The CDR3 loop reads CASSTPSGTSLF.

The V and J genes are TRBV20-1 and TRBJ1-5; no DNA is available, so the TRBD1 call from TCRdb remains unchecked. The V gene's germline CDR1 is DFQATT and CDR2 SNEGSKA (reference sequence). The length of the CDR3 is 14 residues. CDR3 in amino acids: CSAGKGQYNQPQHF.

The chain recombines TRBV2 with TRBJ2-1; TCRdb returns TRBD2, unconfirmable since there is no DNA. CDR3 size: 15 residues. Germline CDR1 is SNHLY and CDR2 is FYNNEI. The CDR3 sequence is CASRSGTSALDEQFF. Filled out from reference TRBV2 and TRBJ2-1, the complete variable domain reads EPEVTQTPSHQVTQMGQEVILRCVPISNHLYFYWYRQILGQKVEFLVSFYNNEISEKSEIFDDQFSVERPDGSNFTLKIRSTKLEDSAMYFCASRSGTSALDEQFFGPGTRLTVL.